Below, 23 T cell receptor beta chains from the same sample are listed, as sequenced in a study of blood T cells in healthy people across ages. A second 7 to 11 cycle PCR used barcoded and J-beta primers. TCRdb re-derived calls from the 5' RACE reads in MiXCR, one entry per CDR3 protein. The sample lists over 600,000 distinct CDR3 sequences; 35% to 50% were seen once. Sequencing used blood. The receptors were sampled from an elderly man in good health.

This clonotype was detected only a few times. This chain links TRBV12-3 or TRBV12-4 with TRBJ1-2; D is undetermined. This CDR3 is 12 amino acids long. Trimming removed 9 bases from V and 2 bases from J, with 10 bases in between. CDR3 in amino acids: CASTKRNYGYTF. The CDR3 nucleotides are TGTGCCAGTACCAAGCGAAACTATGGCTACACCTTC.

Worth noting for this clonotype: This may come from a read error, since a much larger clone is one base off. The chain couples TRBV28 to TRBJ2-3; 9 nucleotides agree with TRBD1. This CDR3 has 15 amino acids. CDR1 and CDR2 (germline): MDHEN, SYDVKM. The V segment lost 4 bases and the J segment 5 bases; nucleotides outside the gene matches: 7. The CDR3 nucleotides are TGTGCCAGCAGTTCCTTGGACAGGGGAGTAGATACGCAGTATTTT. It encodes CASSSLDRGVDTQYF.

This CDR3 is CASSLARINQPQHF. The DNA for the CDR3 is TGTGCCAGCAGTTTAGCCAGGATCAATCAGCCCCAGCATTTT. The chain couples TRBV27 to TRBJ1-5; D is unresolved. With 2 bases removed from V and 3 bases from J, the gap between germline ends came to 8 bases. CDR1 MNHEY and CDR2 SMNVEV come from the germline V gene (reference sequence). There are 14 residues in the CDR3.

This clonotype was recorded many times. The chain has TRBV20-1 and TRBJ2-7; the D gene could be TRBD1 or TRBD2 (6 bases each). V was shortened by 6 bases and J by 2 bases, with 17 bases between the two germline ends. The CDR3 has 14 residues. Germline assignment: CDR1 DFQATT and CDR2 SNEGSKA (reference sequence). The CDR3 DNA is TGCAGTGCGACAACGGGGGCAGGTCCCTACGAGCAGTACTTC. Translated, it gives CSATTGAGPYEQYF.

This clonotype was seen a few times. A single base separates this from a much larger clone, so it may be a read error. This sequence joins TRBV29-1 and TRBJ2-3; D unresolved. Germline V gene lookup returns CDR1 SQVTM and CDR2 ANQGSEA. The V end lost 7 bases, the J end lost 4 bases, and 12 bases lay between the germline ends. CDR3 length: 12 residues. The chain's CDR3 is CSAGDLADTQYF. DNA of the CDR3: TGCAGCGCCGGAGACTTGGCAGATACGCAGTATTTT.

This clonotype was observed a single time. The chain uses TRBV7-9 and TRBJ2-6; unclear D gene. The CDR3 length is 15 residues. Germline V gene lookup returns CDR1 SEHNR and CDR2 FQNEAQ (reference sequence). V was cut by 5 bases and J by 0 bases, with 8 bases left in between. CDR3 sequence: CASSVKNSGANVLTF. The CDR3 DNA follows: TGTGCCAGCAGCGTCAAGAACTCTGGGGCCAACGTCCTGACTTTC.

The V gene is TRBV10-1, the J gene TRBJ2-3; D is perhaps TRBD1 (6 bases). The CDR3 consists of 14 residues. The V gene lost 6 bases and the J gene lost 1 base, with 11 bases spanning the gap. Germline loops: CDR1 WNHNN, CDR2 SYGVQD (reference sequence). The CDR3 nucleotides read TGCGCCAGCAGACAGGGACAAGGCACAGATACGCAGTATTTT. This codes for CASRQGQGTDTQYF.

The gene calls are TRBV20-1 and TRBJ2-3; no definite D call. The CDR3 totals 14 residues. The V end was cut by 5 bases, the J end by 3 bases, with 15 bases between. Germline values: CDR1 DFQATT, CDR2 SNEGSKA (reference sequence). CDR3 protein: CSAPVWGRTDTQYF. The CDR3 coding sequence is TGCAGTGCTCCCGTCTGGGGTCGGACAGATACGCAGTATTTT.

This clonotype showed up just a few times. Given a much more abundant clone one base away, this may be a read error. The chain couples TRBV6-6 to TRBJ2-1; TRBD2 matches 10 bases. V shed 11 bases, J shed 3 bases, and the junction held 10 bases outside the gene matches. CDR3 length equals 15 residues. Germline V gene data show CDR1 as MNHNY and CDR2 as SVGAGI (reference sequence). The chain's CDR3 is CAGIERTSGYNEQFF. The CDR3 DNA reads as TGTGCCGGCATCGAGAGGACTAGCGGCTACAATGAGCAGTTCTTC.

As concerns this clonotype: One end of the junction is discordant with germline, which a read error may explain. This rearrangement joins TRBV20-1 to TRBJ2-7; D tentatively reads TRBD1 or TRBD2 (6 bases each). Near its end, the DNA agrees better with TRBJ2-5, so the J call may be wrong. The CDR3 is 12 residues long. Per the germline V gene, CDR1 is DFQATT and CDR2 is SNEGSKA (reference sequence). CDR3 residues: CRARGAGETQYF. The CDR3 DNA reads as TGCCGTGCTAGGGGGGCGGGAGAGACCCAGTACTTC.

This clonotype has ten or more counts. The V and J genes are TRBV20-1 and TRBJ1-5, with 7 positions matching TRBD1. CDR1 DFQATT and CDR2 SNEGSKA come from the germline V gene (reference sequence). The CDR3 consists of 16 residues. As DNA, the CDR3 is TGCGGAGCCCACTCCCGGGACAGTTTATGGAATCAGCCCCAGCATTTT. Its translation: CGAHSRDSLWNQPQHF.

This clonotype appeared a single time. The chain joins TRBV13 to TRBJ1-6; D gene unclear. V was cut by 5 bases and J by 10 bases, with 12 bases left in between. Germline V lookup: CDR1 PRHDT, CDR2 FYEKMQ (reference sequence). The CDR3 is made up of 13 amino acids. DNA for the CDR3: TGTGCCAGCAGCGTGAAAGGGAACTCACCCCTCCACTTT. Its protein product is CASSVKGNSPLHF.

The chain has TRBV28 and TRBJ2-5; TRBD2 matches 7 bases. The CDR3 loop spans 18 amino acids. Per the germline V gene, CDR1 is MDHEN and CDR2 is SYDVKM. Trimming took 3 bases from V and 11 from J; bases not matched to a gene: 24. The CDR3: CASSFSASGRALGNEQYF. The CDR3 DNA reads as TGTGCCAGCAGTTTTTCGGCTAGCGGAAGGGCCTTGGGAAATGAGCAGTACTTC.

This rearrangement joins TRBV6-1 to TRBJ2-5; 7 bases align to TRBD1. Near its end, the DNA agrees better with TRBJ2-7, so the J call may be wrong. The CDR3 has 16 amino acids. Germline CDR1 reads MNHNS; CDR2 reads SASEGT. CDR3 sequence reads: CASRTWDRDSSYEQYF. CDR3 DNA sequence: TGTGCCAGCAGGACTTGGGACCGGGACAGTTCCTACGAGCAGTACTTC.

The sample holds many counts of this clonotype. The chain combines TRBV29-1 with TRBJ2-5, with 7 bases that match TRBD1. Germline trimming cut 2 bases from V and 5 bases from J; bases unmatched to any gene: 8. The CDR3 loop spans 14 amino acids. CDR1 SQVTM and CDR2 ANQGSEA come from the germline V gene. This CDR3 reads CSVEPGQRGETQYF. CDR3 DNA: TGCAGCGTTGAACCGGGACAGCGCGGGGAGACCCAGTACTTC. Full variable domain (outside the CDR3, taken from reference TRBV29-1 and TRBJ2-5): SAVISQKPSRDICQRGTSLTIQCQVDSQVTMMFWYRQQPGQSLTLIATANQGSEATYESGFVIDKFPISRPNLTFSTLTVSNMSPEDSSIYLCSVEPGQRGETQYFGPGTRLLVL.

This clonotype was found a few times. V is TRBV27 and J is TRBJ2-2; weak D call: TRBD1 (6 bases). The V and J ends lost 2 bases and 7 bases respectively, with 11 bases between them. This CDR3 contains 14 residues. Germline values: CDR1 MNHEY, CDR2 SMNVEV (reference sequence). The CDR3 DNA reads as TGTGCCAGCAGTTTAATTGGGGGCAGCGGGGAGCTGTTTTTT. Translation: CASSLIGGSGELFF.

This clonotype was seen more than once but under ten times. Here the CDR3 DNA reads TGTGCCAGCAGCCAAAATCTAGCGGGAGGGCCAGATACGCAGTATTTT. This codes for CASSQNLAGGPDTQYF. The chain carries TRBV4-2 and TRBJ2-3, with TRBD2 matching 12 bases. The CDR3 length is 16 residues. After removal of 2 bases from V and 4 bases from J, the junction contained 4 bases not matched to a gene. Per the germline V gene, CDR1 is LGHNA and CDR2 is YNFKEQ.

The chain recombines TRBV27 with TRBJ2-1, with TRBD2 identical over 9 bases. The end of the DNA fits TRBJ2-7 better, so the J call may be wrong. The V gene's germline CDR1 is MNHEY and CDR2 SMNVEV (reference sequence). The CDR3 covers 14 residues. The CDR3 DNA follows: TGTGCCAGCACCCGGCGGGAGGGCGACAATGAGCAGTACTTC. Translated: CASTRREGDNEQYF.

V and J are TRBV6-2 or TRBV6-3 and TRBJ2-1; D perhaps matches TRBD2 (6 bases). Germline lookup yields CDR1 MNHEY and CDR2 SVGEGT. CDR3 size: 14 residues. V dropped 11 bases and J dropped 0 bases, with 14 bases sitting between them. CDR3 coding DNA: TGTGCCGGTAGCGCGGGATACTCCTACAATGAGCAGTTCTTC. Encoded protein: CAGSAGYSYNEQFF.

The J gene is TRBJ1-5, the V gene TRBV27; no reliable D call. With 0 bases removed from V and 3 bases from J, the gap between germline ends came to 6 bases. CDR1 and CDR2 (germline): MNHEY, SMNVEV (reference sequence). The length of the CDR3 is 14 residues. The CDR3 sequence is CASSLSGYNQPQHF. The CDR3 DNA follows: TGTGCCAGCAGTTTATCGGGGTACAATCAGCCCCAGCATTTT.

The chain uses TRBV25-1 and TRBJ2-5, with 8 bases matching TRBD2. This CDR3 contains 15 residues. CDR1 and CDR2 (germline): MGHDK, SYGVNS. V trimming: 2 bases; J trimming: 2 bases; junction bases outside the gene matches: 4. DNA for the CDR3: TGTGCCAGCAGTGAAGGGACTAGTGGTCAAGAGACCCAGTACTTC. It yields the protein CASSEGTSGQETQYF.

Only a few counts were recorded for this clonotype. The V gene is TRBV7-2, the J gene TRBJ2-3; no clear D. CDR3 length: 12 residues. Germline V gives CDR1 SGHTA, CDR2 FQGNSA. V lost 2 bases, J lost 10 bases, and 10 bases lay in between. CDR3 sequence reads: CASSLQRLAQYF. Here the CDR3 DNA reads TGTGCCAGCAGCTTACAGAGGTTAGCGCAGTATTTT.

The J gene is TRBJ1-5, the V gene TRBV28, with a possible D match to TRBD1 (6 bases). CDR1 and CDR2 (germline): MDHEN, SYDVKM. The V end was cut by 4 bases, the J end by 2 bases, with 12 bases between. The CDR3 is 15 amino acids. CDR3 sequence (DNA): TGTGCCAGCAGTTACAGGGCCGAGGGCAATCAGCCCCAGCATTTT. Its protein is CASSYRAEGNQPQHF. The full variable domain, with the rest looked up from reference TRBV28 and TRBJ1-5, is DVKVTQSSRYLVKRTGEKVFLECVQDMDHENMFWYRQDPGLGLRLIYFSYDVKMKEKGDIPEGYSVSREKKERFSLILESASTNQTSMYLCASSYRAEGNQPQHFGDGTRLSIL.